Presented here are 18 T cell receptor beta chains from one specimen sequenced in a study of blood T cell repertoires in COVID-19. The protocol was immunoSEQ multiplex PCR, while the TCRdb copy is restricted to in-frame clones and leaves out a portion. The sample has approximately 150,000 clones; around 90% are singletons. The sequencing input was peripheral blood. Receptors were obtained from a man younger than 35 with COVID-19, enrolled during active disease.

The V and J genes are TRBV5-1 and TRBJ2-1; 8 nucleotides align to TRBD1. Germline V gives CDR1 SGHRS, CDR2 YFSETQ. The CDR3 runs 15 residues. Trimming took 1 base from V and 4 from J; bases not matched to a gene: 4. CDR3: CASSLRQGKYNEQFF. CDR3 nucleotides: TGCGCCAGCAGCTTGCGACAGGGGAAGTACAATGAGCAGTTCTTC.

The chain links TRBV15 to TRBJ2-2; TRBD2 matches at 11 bases. CDR3 size: 17 residues. Per the germline V gene, CDR1 is LNHNV and CDR2 is YYDKDF (reference sequence). V trimming: 5 bases; J trimming: 8 bases; junction bases outside the gene matches: 13. The CDR3 DNA follows: TGTGCCACCAGCTCGGGACTAGCGGAGGGGAGGTGGGGGGAGCTGTTTTTT. It yields the protein CATSSGLAEGRWGELFF.

This clone occurred a few times. This sequence joins TRBV13 and TRBJ2-7; 13 positions match TRBD2. The ends lost 4 bases at V and 2 bases at J; junction bases unmatched: 5. Germline V gives CDR1 PRHDT, CDR2 FYEKMQ (reference sequence). There are 16 residues in the CDR3. For the CDR3, the DNA is TGTGCCAGCAGCTCCCAGGGACTAGCGGGGACCTACGAGCAGTACTTC. Protein: CASSSQGLAGTYEQYF.

The chain recombines TRBV9 with TRBJ2-7, with 7 bases lining up with TRBD2. CDR1 and CDR2 (germline): SGDLS, YYNGEE. J was trimmed by 2 bases and V by 0 bases; bases with no gene match: 5. The CDR3 covers 15 residues. In nucleotides, the CDR3 is TGTGCCAGCAGCGTAGCTGGGGGGGGTACCTACGAGCAGTACTTC. Translating it yields CASSVAGGGTYEQYF. The full variable domain, its missing parts supplied by reference TRBV9 and TRBJ2-7, is DSGVTQTPKHLITATGQRVTLRCSPRSGDLSVYWYQQSLDQGLQFLIQYYNGEERAKGNILERFSAQQFPDLHSELNLSSLELGDSALYFCASSVAGGGTYEQYFGPGTRLTVT.

The chain couples TRBV4-1 to TRBJ2-7; the D gene is possibly TRBD2 (6 bases). There are 15 residues in the CDR3. Germline-derived CDR1 and CDR2 are MGHRA and YSYEKL. Trimming removed 1 base at V and 3 bases at J, with 13 bases between. The CDR3 reads CASSQVGGALYEQYF. DNA of the CDR3: TGCGCCAGCAGCCAAGTTGGCGGGGCCCTCTACGAGCAGTACTTC.

The chain joins TRBV24-1 to TRBJ2-7; a possible D gene is TRBD1 (7 bases). Trimming cost V 4 bases and J 3 bases, with 12 bases left between them. Germline loops: CDR1 KGHDR, CDR2 SFDVKD. This CDR3 contains 14 residues. CDR3 coding DNA: TGTGCCACCAGTGACTCTCAGGGGGGCTACGAGCAGTACTTC. The encoded protein is CATSDSQGGYEQYF.

The chain combines TRBV30 with TRBJ1-5; tentative D call: TRBD1 (6 bases). Trimming pared 2 bases from V and 0 bases from J, leaving 11 bases between. Germline lookup yields CDR1 GTSNPN and CDR2 SVGIG (reference sequence). This CDR3 has 15 amino acids. The CDR3 DNA reads as TGTGCCTGGAGTACAGGGTTAAATAGCAATCAGCCCCAGCATTTT. This encodes CAWSTGLNSNQPQHF. Complete variable domain (other parts from reference TRBV30 and TRBJ1-5): SQTIHQWPATLVQPVGSPLSLECTVEGTSNPNLYWYRQAAGRGLQLLFYSVGIGQISSEVPQNLSASRPQDRQFILSSKKLLLSDSGFYLCAWSTGLNSNQPQHFGDGTRLSIL.

This clone came up a few times. The chain uses TRBV27 and TRBJ1-1, with a possible D match to TRBD1 (5 bases). The CDR3 is 13 residues long. V dropped 6 bases and J dropped 3 bases, with 11 bases sitting between them. Per the germline V gene, CDR1 is MNHEY and CDR2 is SMNVEV (reference sequence). CDR3 in amino acids: CASRKDSYTEAFF. Here the CDR3 DNA reads TGTGCCAGCAGGAAAGACAGTTACACTGAAGCTTTCTTT.

The chain employs TRBV4-1 and TRBJ1-1, with TRBD1 matching 8 bases. J lost 4 bases, V lost 1 base, and 8 bases had no gene match. From germline, CDR1 is MGHRA and CDR2 YSYEKL. CDR3 length: 16 residues. The chain's CDR3 is CASSQATQGVGTEAFF. The CDR3 DNA reads as TGCGCCAGCAGCCAAGCTACACAGGGGGTAGGCACTGAAGCTTTCTTT.

The chain couples TRBV13 to TRBJ2-7; 10 bases match TRBD2. The CDR3 sequence is 16 residues long. Per germline, CDR1 PRHDT and CDR2 FYEKMQ (reference sequence). The ends lost 2 bases at V and 3 bases at J; junction bases unmatched: 7. CDR3 residues: CASSLRAGGPDYEQYF. The CDR3 DNA reads as TGTGCCAGCAGCTTACGAGCGGGAGGGCCGGACTACGAGCAGTACTTC.

The chain is built from TRBV5-6 and TRBJ2-7, with 10 bases matching TRBD2. CDR3 length equals 15 residues. V dropped 0 bases and J dropped 4; count of bases not matched to a gene: 4. The germline gives CDR1 SGHDT, CDR2 YYEEEE. The CDR3 DNA follows: TGTGCCAGCAGCTTGGATCTAGCGGGAGCATACGAGCAGTACTTC. Translating it yields CASSLDLAGAYEQYF.

This chain joins TRBV5-1 and TRBJ2-5, with 7 positions matching TRBD1. V lost 3 bases to trimming and J lost 4 bases; unmatched junction nucleotides: 12. Germline CDR1 SGHRS, CDR2 YFSETQ. This CDR3 contains 16 residues. This chain's CDR3 is CASSSTGWRSGETQYF. The CDR3 region has the DNA TGCGCCAGCAGCTCGACAGGGTGGCGGAGCGGAGAGACCCAGTACTTC.

The CDR3 is CASSFFGQPQHF. The CDR3 coding sequence is TGTGCCAGCAGTTTCTTCGGTCAGCCCCAGCATTTT. The chain joins TRBV28 to TRBJ1-5; D is unresolved. Trimming shortened V by 3 bases and J by 6 bases, and 6 bases separated the two germline ends. Germline CDR1 reads MDHEN; CDR2 reads SYDVKM. The CDR3 spans 12 residues.

The chain employs TRBV19 and TRBJ1-1; TRBD1 matches 7 bases. The CDR3 contains 14 residues. With V trimmed by 9 bases and J by 0 bases, 7 bases remained unmatched. The germline gives CDR1 LNHDA, CDR2 SQIVND (reference sequence). CDR3 nucleotide sequence: TGTGCCAGCTCGGCGACAGGGATGAACACTGAAGCTTTCTTT. This translates into CASSATGMNTEAFF.

The chain has TRBV5-6 and TRBJ2-3, with TRBD2 matching over 8 bases. V gave up 2 bases and J gave up 6 bases; unmatched junction bases: 8. The CDR3 has 15 amino acids. Germline values: CDR1 SGHDT, CDR2 YYEEEE. As DNA, the CDR3 is TGTGCCAGCAGCTTTGTTAGCGGGAAGGGGGATACGCAGTATTTT. Amino acids: CASSFVSGKGDTQYF. The entire variable domain, with the rest obtained from reference TRBV5-6 and TRBJ2-3, is as follows: DAGVTQSPTHLIKTRGQQVTLRCSPKSGHDTVSWYQQALGQGPQFIFQYYEEEERQRGNFPDRFSGHQFPNYSSELNVNALLLGDSALYLCASSFVSGKGDTQYFGPGTRLTVL.

Details on this clone: Compared with germline, one end of the junction differs, possibly owing to a read error. This chain links TRBV14 with TRBJ2-1; 12 nucleotides agree with TRBD2. Germline lookup yields CDR1 SGHDN and CDR2 FVKESK. The CDR3 consists of 18 residues. CDR3 amino acids: CASSPQYASGRAYDEQFF. The CDR3, as DNA: TGTGCCAGCAGCCCCCAGTACGCTAGCGGGAGGGCCTACGATGAGCAGTTCTTC. Drawing the rest from reference TRBV14 and TRBJ2-1, the complete variable domain is EAGVTQFPSHSVIEKGQTVTLRCDPISGHDNLYWYRRVMGKEIKFLLHFVKESKQDESGMPNNRFLAERTGGTYSTLKVQPAELEDSGVYFCASSPQYASGRAYDEQFFGPGTRLTVL.

V gene TRBV30 combines with J gene TRBJ1-2; D ambiguous. Trimming stripped 2 bases from V and 7 bases from J, with 14 bases between. The CDR3 runs to 13 residues. Germline V gene sequence: CDR1 GTSNPN, CDR2 SVGIG (reference sequence). For the CDR3, the DNA is TGTGCCTGGAGTAGGTCGGCAGGCCGTGGCTACACCTTC. Protein sequence: CAWSRSAGRGYTF.

V and J are TRBV15 and TRBJ2-7, with a tentative D call TRBD2 (5 bases). The germline V gene has CDR1 LNHNV and CDR2 YYDKDF (reference sequence). The CDR3 spans 14 residues. The germline V and J ends were trimmed by 8 bases and 1 base, with 15 bases remaining between them. The CDR3: CATAGGKRSYEQYF. In DNA, the CDR3 is TGTGCCACCGCCGGAGGTAAAAGGTCCTACGAGCAGTACTTC.